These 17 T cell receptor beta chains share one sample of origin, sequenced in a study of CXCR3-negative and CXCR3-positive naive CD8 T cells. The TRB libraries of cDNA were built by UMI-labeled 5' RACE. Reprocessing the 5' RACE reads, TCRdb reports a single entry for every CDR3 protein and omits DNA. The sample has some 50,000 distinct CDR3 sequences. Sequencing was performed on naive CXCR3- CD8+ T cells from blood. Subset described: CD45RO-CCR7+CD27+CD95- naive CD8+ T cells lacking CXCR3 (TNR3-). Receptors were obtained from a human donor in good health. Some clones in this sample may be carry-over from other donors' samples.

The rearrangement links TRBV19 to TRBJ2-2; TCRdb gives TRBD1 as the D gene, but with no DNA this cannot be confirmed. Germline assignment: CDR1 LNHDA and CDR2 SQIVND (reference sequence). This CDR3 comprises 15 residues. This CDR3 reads CASSLSGVGTGELFF.

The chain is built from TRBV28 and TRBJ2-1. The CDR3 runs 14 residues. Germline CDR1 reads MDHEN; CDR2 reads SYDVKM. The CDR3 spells CASSFVSSYNEQFF.

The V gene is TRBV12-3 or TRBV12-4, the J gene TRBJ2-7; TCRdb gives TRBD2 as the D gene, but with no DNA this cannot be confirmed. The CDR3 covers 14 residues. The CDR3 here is CASSFGRKGHEQYF.

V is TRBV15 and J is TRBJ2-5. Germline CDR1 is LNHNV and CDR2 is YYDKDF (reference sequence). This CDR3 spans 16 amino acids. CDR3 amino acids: CATSRERTLVQETQYF. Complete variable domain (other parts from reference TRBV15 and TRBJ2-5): DAMVIQNPRYQVTQFGKPVTLSCSQTLNHNVMYWYQQKSSQAPKLLFHYYDKDFNNEADTPDNFQSRRPNTSFCFLDIRSPGLGDTAMYLCATSRERTLVQETQYFGPGTRLLVL.

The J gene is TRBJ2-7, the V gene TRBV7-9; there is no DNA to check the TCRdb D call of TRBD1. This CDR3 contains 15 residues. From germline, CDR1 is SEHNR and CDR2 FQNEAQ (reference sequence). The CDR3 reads CASSPPTDRTYEQYF.

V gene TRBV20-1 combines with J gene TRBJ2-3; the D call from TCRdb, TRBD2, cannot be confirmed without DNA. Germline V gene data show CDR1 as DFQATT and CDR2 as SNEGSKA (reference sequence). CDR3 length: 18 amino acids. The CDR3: CSAQTLLTSGASTDTQYF.

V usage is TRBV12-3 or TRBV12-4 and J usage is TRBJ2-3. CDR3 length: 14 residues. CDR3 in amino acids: CASSFAGPTDTQYF.

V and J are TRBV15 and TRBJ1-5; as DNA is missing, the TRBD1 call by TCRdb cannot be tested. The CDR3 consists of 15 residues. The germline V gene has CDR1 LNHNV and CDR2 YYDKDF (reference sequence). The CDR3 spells CATSVAPGMHQPQHF.

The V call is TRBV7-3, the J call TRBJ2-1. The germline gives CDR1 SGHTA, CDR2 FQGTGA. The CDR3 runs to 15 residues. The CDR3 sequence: CASSLGLVGWDEQFF.

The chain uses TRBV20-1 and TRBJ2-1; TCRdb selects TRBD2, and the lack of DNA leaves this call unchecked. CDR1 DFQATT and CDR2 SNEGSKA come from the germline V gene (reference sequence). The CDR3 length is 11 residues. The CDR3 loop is CSLLAYNEQFF.

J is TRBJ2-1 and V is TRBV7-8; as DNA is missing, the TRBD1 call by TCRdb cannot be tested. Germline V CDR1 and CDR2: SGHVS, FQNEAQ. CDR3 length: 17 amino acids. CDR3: CASSPKGPTSSYNEQFF.

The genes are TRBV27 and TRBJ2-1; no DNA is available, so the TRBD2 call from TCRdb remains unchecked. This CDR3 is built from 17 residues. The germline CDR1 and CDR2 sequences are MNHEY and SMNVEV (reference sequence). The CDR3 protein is CASHDRTPSGLSGEQFF.

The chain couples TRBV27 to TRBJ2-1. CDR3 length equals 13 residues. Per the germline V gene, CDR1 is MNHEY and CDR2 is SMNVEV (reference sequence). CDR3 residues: CASSWGYGSEQFF.

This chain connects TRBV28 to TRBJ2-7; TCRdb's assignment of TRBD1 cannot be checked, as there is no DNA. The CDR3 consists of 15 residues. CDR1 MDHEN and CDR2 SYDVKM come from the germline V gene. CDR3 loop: CASSGWGSAIYEQYF.

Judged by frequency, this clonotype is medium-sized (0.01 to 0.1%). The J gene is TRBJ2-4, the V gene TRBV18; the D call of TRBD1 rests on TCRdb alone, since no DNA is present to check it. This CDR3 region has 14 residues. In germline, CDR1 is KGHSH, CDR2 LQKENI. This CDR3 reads CASSPGTGENIQYF.

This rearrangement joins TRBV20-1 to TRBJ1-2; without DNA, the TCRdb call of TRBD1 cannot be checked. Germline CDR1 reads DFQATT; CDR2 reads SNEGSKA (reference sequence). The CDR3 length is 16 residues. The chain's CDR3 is CSARDWDREEYYGYTF.

This chain's CDR3 is CSAPARAAPNIQYF. The rearrangement links TRBV20-1 to TRBJ2-4; TCRdb calls TRBD1, which cannot be checked without DNA. This CDR3 is 14 amino acids long. Germline CDR1 is DFQATT and CDR2 is SNEGSKA (reference sequence).